Presented here are 25 T cell receptor beta chains from one specimen sequenced in a study of metastatic and nonmetastatic thyroid tumors. TCRdb re-analyzed the PCR reads through MiXCR. The sample contains 35,000 to 40,000 clones, about 29% of which appear only once. Each patient came to thyroid surgery without any prior treatment (of any kind). Sequencing used blood. Source of these receptors: a male donor with papillary thyroid cancer or a benign thyroid nodule (not recorded which). Some clones in this sample may be carry-over from other donors' samples.

This clone was counted ten times or more. The genes are TRBV5-1 and TRBJ2-7; D perhaps matches TRBD2 (6 bases). This CDR3 contains 14 residues. Germline V gives CDR1 SGHRS, CDR2 YFSETQ. Trimming took 4 bases from V and 5 from J, leaving 16 bases between them. CDR3: CASSAPGEPHEQYF. CDR3 nucleotide sequence: TGCGCCAGCAGCGCCCCGGGGGAGCCTCACGAGCAGTACTTC. The full variable domain, rest sourced from reference TRBV5-1 and TRBJ2-7, is KAGVTQTPRYLIKTRGQQVTLSCSPISGHRSVSWYQQTPGQGLQFLFEYFSETQRNKGNFPGRFSGRQFSNSRSEMNVSTLELGDSALYLCASSAPGEPHEQYFGPGTRLTVT.

This clone was counted a few times. V usage is TRBV28 and J usage is TRBJ1-1; perhaps TRBD1 as D (5 bases). The CDR3 is 11 residues long. Germline V gene data show CDR1 as MDHEN and CDR2 as SYDVKM. Trimming cost V 9 bases and J 6 bases, with 11 bases left between them. The CDR3 loop is CASRGGAEAFF. The CDR3 DNA sequence: TGTGCCAGTAGGGGTGGCGCTGAAGCTTTCTTT.

In its sample, this clone was seen many times. This chain's CDR3 is CASSFYTGELFF. The CDR3 DNA is TGTGCCAGCAGCTTTTATACCGGGGAGCTGTTTTTT. V gene TRBV7-2 combines with J gene TRBJ2-2; D is ambiguous. Trimming stripped 3 bases from V and 5 bases from J, with 4 bases between. This CDR3 has 12 residues. CDR1 is SGHTA and CDR2 is FQGNSA in the germline V gene.

This clone has a handful of counts. This chain connects TRBV12-3 or TRBV12-4 to TRBJ2-7; maybe TRBD2 (5 bases). CDR3 length: 14 amino acids. V lost 0 bases and J 8 bases, leaving 14 bases between the germline ends. CDR3 nucleotide sequence: TGTGCCAGCAGTTTAGCCGGACTCACTACGCAGCAGTACTTC. Protein: CASSLAGLTTQQYF.

The CDR3 DNA reads TGTGCCAGCAGCCAACGTTCTAGCGGGAACTACGAGCAGTACTTC. Translated, it gives CASSQRSSGNYEQYF. This chain links TRBV9 with TRBJ2-7; 9 bases align to TRBD2. With 4 bases clipped from V and 3 bases from J, the junction kept 8 bases outside the gene matches. Germline lookup yields CDR1 SGDLS and CDR2 YYNGEE. CDR3 length: 15 residues.

This chain uses TRBV11-2 with TRBJ2-2; D not certain. The CDR3 sequence is 13 residues long. Looked up from germline, CDR1 is SGHAT and CDR2 is FQNNGV. V was clipped by 0 bases and J by 1 base, with 0 bases between them. In nucleotides, the CDR3 is TGTGCCAGCAGCTTAGAGAACACCGGGGAGCTGTTTTTT. Translated, it gives CASSLENTGELFF.

A remark on this clone: Mismatch with germline at one junction end may stem from a read error. The rearrangement links TRBV5-1 to TRBJ2-5; D ambiguous. The CDR3 consists of 13 residues. In germline, CDR1 is SGHRS, CDR2 YFSETQ. The chain's CDR3 is CASSSRREDTQYF. The CDR3 DNA sequence: TGCGCCAGCAGCTCTCGGCGAGAAGATACCCAGTACTTC.

This chain joins TRBV11-2 and TRBJ2-7; D remains ambiguous. This CDR3 has 14 amino acids. Germline assignment: CDR1 SGHAT and CDR2 FQNNGV. Trimming cost V 4 bases and J 4 bases, with 14 bases left between them. CDR3: CASSSGVVGYEQYF. CDR3 nucleotides: TGTGCCAGCAGCTCCGGAGTAGTGGGGTACGAGCAGTACTTC.

The gene calls are TRBV20-1 and TRBJ2-1, with D perhaps assigned TRBD1 or TRBD2 (5 bases each). Deletions cut 3 bases from V and 10 bases from J, with 22 bases between. The germline CDR1 and CDR2 sequences are DFQATT and SNEGSKA (reference sequence). This CDR3 is built from 15 residues. CDR3 loop: CSARAPGTLPVEQFF. For the CDR3, the DNA is TGCAGTGCTAGGGCCCCTGGGACCCTCCCAGTCGAGCAGTTCTTC.

This clone was counted only a few times. V usage is TRBV19 and J usage is TRBJ1-1; 7 positions agree with TRBD1. V was pared by 7 bases and J by 0 bases, with 8 bases of the junction left unmatched. CDR1 LNHDA and CDR2 SQIVND come from the germline V gene (reference sequence). The CDR3 has 15 residues. Written as DNA, the CDR3 is TGTGCCAGTATCCCTCCGGGACAGATGAACACTGAAGCTTTCTTT. Translated, it gives CASIPPGQMNTEAFF.

The V gene is TRBV4-2, the J gene TRBJ2-1; possible D gene TRBD1, 5 bases. The germline gives CDR1 LGHNA, CDR2 YNFKEQ. Deletions cut 3 bases from V and 5 bases from J, with 11 bases between. This CDR3 has 14 residues. For the CDR3, the DNA is TGTGCCAGCAGCCACGGTGACAGTAACAATGAGCAGTTCTTC. It codes for CASSHGDSNNEQFF.

The chain recombines TRBV28 with TRBJ1-2; TRBD1 might be the D (5 bases). Germline V gives CDR1 MDHEN, CDR2 SYDVKM. Trimming removed 3 bases from V and 5 bases from J, with 19 bases in between. CDR3 length equals 16 residues. The CDR3 DNA sequence: TGTGCCAGCAGTTTTCCGGGCCGGGCGAGGGGATATGGCTACACCTTC. This translates into CASSFPGRARGYGYTF.

By share, this clone counts as medium-sized. The V gene is TRBV6-1, the J gene TRBJ1-2, with D perhaps TRBD1 (5 bases). The ends were cut back, 5 bases at V and 2 bases at J, with 6 bases in the middle. The CDR3 covers 12 residues. Germline CDR1 and CDR2: MNHNS and SASEGT. The DNA for the CDR3 is TGTGCCAGCAGTCAGGGAAACTATGGCTACACCTTC. Translation: CASSQGNYGYTF.

V usage is TRBV11-2 and J usage is TRBJ1-1, with 7 bases lining up with TRBD1. This CDR3 region has 15 residues. The junction had 8 bases not matched to a gene; V was cut back by 1 base and J by 6 bases. CDR1 SGHAT and CDR2 FQNNGV come from the germline V gene. The CDR3 sequence is CASSLAFLGGSEAFF. The CDR3 bases are TGTGCCAGCAGCTTAGCTTTCTTAGGGGGCTCTGAAGCTTTCTTT. The full variable domain, completed using reference TRBV11-2 and TRBJ1-1, is EAGVAQSPRYKIIEKRQSVAFWCNPISGHATLYWYQQILGQGPKLLIQFQNNGVVDDSQLPKDRFSAERLKGVDSTLKIQPAKLEDSAVYLCASSLAFLGGSEAFFGQGTRLTVV.

This clone has ten or more counts. The chain links TRBV6-1 to TRBJ1-5; possibly TRBD1 for D (5 bases). Germline CDR1 is MNHNS and CDR2 is SASEGT. The CDR3 is made up of 16 amino acids. Trimming took 2 bases from V and 2 from J, leaving 13 bases between them. CDR3 residues: CASSESIAGGNQPQHF. CDR3 nucleotide sequence: TGTGCCAGCAGTGAAAGTATCGCGGGGGGCAATCAGCCCCAGCATTTT.

A few counts support this clone. The CDR3 DNA is TGTGCCAGCAGTCCCAACTGGGGCAGGGGCCATGGCTACACCTTC. As protein: CASSPNWGRGHGYTF. This chain connects TRBV6-1 to TRBJ1-2; possible D gene TRBD1, 6 bases. Germline-derived CDR1 and CDR2 are MNHNS and SASEGT. The CDR3 length is 15 residues. Trimming took off 5 bases at V and 6 bases at J, with 19 bases between the two ends.

This clone has just a few counts. This chain uses TRBV6-1 with TRBJ1-4; 10 nucleotides agree with TRBD1. V shed 5 bases, J shed 7 bases, and the junction held 4 bases outside the gene matches. This CDR3 has 14 residues. CDR1 and CDR2 (germline): MNHNS, SASEGT. This CDR3 is CASSLGQGPEKLFF. The CDR3 DNA is TGTGCCAGCAGTCTGGGACAGGGGCCTGAAAAACTGTTTTTT.

Within the sample, this clone is medium-sized. The CDR3 DNA sequence: TGTGCCAGCAGCCTAACGCCTAGGGATGGCTACACCTTC. Its translation: CASSLTPRDGYTF. The chain uses TRBV11-1 and TRBJ1-2; no firm D call. Trimming took off 5 bases at V and 6 bases at J, with 13 bases between the two ends. Germline values: CDR1 SGHAT, CDR2 FQDESV (reference sequence). This CDR3 contains 13 residues.

In its sample, this clone was seen many times. The chain has TRBV27 and TRBJ2-1, with D unclear. Trimming removed 0 bases from V and 3 bases from J, with 3 bases in between. Germline V gene lookup returns CDR1 MNHEY and CDR2 SMNVEV (reference sequence). The CDR3 totals 13 residues. The CDR3 DNA sequence: TGTGCCAGCAGTTTATCGATCTACAATGAGCAGTTCTTC. Translation gives CASSLSIYNEQFF.

This clone counts as medium-sized (0.01 to 0.1%). V gene TRBV6-1 combines with J gene TRBJ1-1; D uncertain. V was trimmed by 3 bases and J by 3 bases, leaving 8 bases between them. The CDR3 covers 13 residues. The germline V gene has CDR1 MNHNS and CDR2 SASEGT. The CDR3 loop is CASSDPLYTEAFF. In DNA form, the CDR3 reads TGTGCCAGCAGTGATCCGCTTTACACTGAAGCTTTCTTT.

CDR3 region: CASSDSTSGDYNEQFF. In DNA, the CDR3 is TGTGCCAGCAGTGACTCGACTAGCGGGGACTACAATGAGCAGTTCTTC. The chain is built from TRBV6-4 and TRBJ2-1, with 11 nucleotides matching TRBD2. Germline values: CDR1 MRHNA, CDR2 SNTAGT. The CDR3 contains 16 residues. V was pared by 0 bases and J by 3 bases, with 1 base of the junction left unmatched.

The chain employs TRBV11-3 and TRBJ2-7; D is unclear. V lost 1 base and J 2 bases, leaving 6 bases between the germline ends. Per germline, CDR1 SGHNT and CDR2 YENEEA. The length of the CDR3 is 13 residues. CDR3 protein: CASSLGQTYEQYF. The DNA of the CDR3 is TGTGCCAGCAGCTTAGGGCAGACCTACGAGCAGTACTTC.

This clone has a handful of counts. CDR3 in amino acids: CASSPKGRFHEQYF. In nucleotides, the CDR3 is TGCGCCAGCAGCCCAAAGGGGAGGTTTCACGAGCAGTACTTC. The chain couples TRBV4-1 to TRBJ2-7, with D maybe TRBD2 (6 bases). Trimming shortened V by 4 bases and J by 5 bases, and 15 bases separated the two germline ends. Germline V CDR1 and CDR2: MGHRA, YSYEKL. This CDR3 is built from 14 residues.

Note on this clone: The junction shows a germline mismatch at one end, possibly a read error. This rearrangement joins TRBV12-3 or TRBV12-4 to TRBJ1-6; 7 bases fit TRBD1. There are 13 residues in the CDR3. The CDR3 sequence: CVSRQGDNSPLHF. The CDR3 DNA reads as TGTGTCAGCCGTCAGGGGGATAATTCACCCCTCCACTTT.

This clone ranks as medium-sized. The rearrangement uses TRBV6-4 and TRBJ1-6, with D uncertain. In germline, CDR1 is MRHNA, CDR2 SNTAGT. V lost 3 bases and J lost 7, with 10 bases in between. There are 14 residues in the CDR3. The CDR3 DNA follows: TGTGCCAGCAGTGAGGATCTGACCAATTCACCCCTCCACTTT. Protein sequence: CASSEDLTNSPLHF.